The 11 T cell receptor beta chains below all came from one sample that was sequenced in a study of blood T cell repertoires in COVID-19. The table came from immunoSEQ multiplex PCR; TCRdb's copy has only in-frame clones and leaves some out. The sample includes approximately 300,000 clones, approximately 92% seen only once; the top ten take approximately 7.5%. Sequencing was done on a sample of peripheral blood. These receptors were taken from a woman aged 25 to 39 with COVID-19, enrolled during active disease.

The CDR3 nucleotides read TGTGCCACCATTTGGGACTGCGATAGCAATCAGCCCCAGCATTTT. Translated, it gives CATIWDCDSNQPQHF. The chain couples TRBV24-1 to TRBJ1-5; maybe TRBD1 (5 bases). Germline V gene sequence: CDR1 KGHDR, CDR2 SFDVKD. V was trimmed by 8 bases and J by 0 bases, leaving 13 bases between them. The CDR3 covers 15 residues.

The genes are TRBV27 and TRBJ1-6; D perhaps matches TRBD1 (6 bases). V gave up 7 bases and J gave up 0 bases, with 13 bases separating them. CDR3 length: 16 amino acids. Germline CDR1 is MNHEY and CDR2 is SMNVEV (reference sequence). The CDR3 loop is CASKTGISSYNSPLHF. The CDR3 coding sequence is TGTGCCAGCAAGACAGGAATCAGCTCCTATAATTCACCCCTCCACTTT.

This clone was observed many times. The chain joins TRBV9 to TRBJ1-5, with a weak D call TRBD1 (6 bases). This CDR3 contains 15 residues. Trimming removed 0 bases from V and 7 bases from J, with 14 bases in between. Germline V gene lookup returns CDR1 SGDLS and CDR2 YYNGEE. This CDR3 reads CASSVAGQGHQPQHF. CDR3 nucleotides: TGTGCCAGCAGCGTAGCCGGGCAGGGGCACCAGCCCCAGCATTTT.

The chain joins TRBV27 to TRBJ1-5, with a possible D match to TRBD1 (6 bases). This CDR3 region has 15 residues. V lost 6 bases, J lost 0 bases, and 12 bases lay in between. Germline V gives CDR1 MNHEY, CDR2 SMNVEV (reference sequence). Here the CDR3 reads CASSPDSYSNQPQHF. The CDR3 region has the DNA TGTGCCAGCAGCCCGGACAGTTATAGCAATCAGCCCCAGCATTTT.

The V gene is TRBV7-2, the J gene TRBJ2-7; weak D call: TRBD1 (5 bases). There are 14 residues in the CDR3. Germline-derived CDR1 and CDR2 are SGHTA and FQGNSA. V dropped 5 bases and J dropped 3 bases, with 14 bases sitting between them. CDR3 region: CASSPWGGFYEQYF. In DNA, the CDR3 is TGTGCCAGCAGCCCTTGGGGCGGATTCTACGAGCAGTACTTC.

The chain is built from TRBV4-2 and TRBJ2-1; D may be TRBD2 (6 bases). This CDR3 has 15 residues. The V gene lost 0 bases and the J gene lost 0 bases, with 6 bases spanning the gap. Looked up from germline, CDR1 is LGHNA and CDR2 is YNFKEQ. CDR3 loop: CASSQERDSYNEQFF. DNA of the CDR3: TGTGCCAGCAGCCAAGAGCGGGACTCCTACAATGAGCAGTTCTTC.

The chain has TRBV5-1 and TRBJ2-2; D gene unclear. V lost 0 bases and J 7 bases, leaving 10 bases between the germline ends. The germline gives CDR1 SGHRS, CDR2 YFSETQ. This CDR3 is built from 14 residues. The DNA for the CDR3 is TGCGCCAGCAGCTTGGGTCTTGAGGACGGGGAGCTGTTTTTT. Its translation is CASSLGLEDGELFF.

V gene TRBV19 combines with J gene TRBJ1-3; D unresolved. The CDR3 spans 15 residues. V lost 4 bases and J 8 bases, leaving 18 bases between the germline ends. Germline V gives CDR1 LNHDA, CDR2 SQIVND (reference sequence). CDR3 amino acids: CASSTWYEEGDTIYF. In DNA form, the CDR3 reads TGTGCCAGTAGTACATGGTACGAGGAGGGAGACACCATATATTTT. The whole variable domain, filled in from reference TRBV19 and TRBJ1-3, reads DGGITQSPKYLFRKEGQNVTLSCEQNLNHDAMYWYRQDPGQGLRLIYYSQIVNDFQKGDIAEGYSVSREKKESFPLTVTSAQKNPTAFYLCASSTWYEEGDTIYFGEGSWLTVV.

The rearrangement links TRBV6-5 to TRBJ1-1; D is undetermined. Trimming pared 4 bases from V and 0 bases from J, leaving 6 bases between. CDR1 is MNHEY and CDR2 is SVGAGI in the germline V gene. CDR3 length: 13 amino acids. The CDR3 protein is CASSLQVNTEAFF. The CDR3 DNA sequence: TGTGCCAGCAGTTTGCAGGTGAACACTGAAGCTTTCTTT.

The chain couples TRBV6-5 to TRBJ1-4; perhaps TRBD1 as D (5 bases). Germline V gene sequence: CDR1 MNHEY, CDR2 SVGAGI. This CDR3 has 14 residues. Trimming stripped 4 bases from V and 8 bases from J, with 14 bases between. CDR3 bases: TGTGCCAGCAGTTGGAGGGGCGTAGAGGAAAAACTGTTTTTT. This codes for CASSWRGVEEKLFF.

CDR3 in amino acids: CAYAPRDRAFCGYTF. The CDR3, as DNA: TGTGCCTACGCCCCCCGTGACAGGGCCTTCTGTGGCTACACCTTC. This chain connects TRBV21-1 to TRBJ1-2; the DNA was not used to check the table's D call, TRBD1. TRBV21-1 is a listed pseudogene. This CDR3 is built from 15 residues.